One and the same sample provided the 31 T cell receptor beta chains below, sequenced in a study of OX40 agonist ivuxolimab in advanced cancers. Using immunoSEQ multiplex PCR, the repertoire was profiled, and TCRdb retains in-frame clones only, with some absent. The sample carries under 25,000 clones, roughly 71% recorded once. Sequencing used CD4+ or CD8+ T cells sorted from blood, obtained in a trial of the OX40 agonist ivuxolimab. These receptors originate from an adult with an advanced solid tumor such as melanoma, head and neck, liver or kidney cancer.

CDR3 residues: CSARDLYGYTF. The CDR3 DNA sequence: TGCAGTGCTAGAGATCTCTATGGCTACACCTTC. The chain has TRBV20-1 and TRBJ1-2; D not certain. V dropped 0 bases and J dropped 4 bases, with 3 bases sitting between them. The CDR3 is 11 amino acids. Per the germline V gene, CDR1 is DFQATT and CDR2 is SNEGSKA (reference sequence).

This sequence joins TRBV5-4 and TRBJ2-2; tentative D call: TRBD2 (5 bases). The CDR3 length is 16 residues. V shed 4 bases and J shed 0 bases, with 13 bases lying between them. Germline assignment: CDR1 SGHNT and CDR2 YYREEE (reference sequence). This CDR3 is CASSPLRGANTGELFF. The DNA for the CDR3 is TGTGCCAGCAGCCCTTTACGGGGAGCGAACACCGGGGAGCTGTTTTTT.

Only one count was recorded for this clone. The V call is TRBV28, the J call TRBJ2-1; 11 positions agree with TRBD2. The CDR3 spans 20 residues. The junction had 17 bases not matched to a gene; V was cut back by 6 bases and J by 1 base. Per germline, CDR1 MDHEN and CDR2 SYDVKM. The CDR3 coding sequence is TGTGCCAGCAGCTCCCAACTAGCGGGAGACCAAGGGGGATCCTACAATGAGCAGTTCTTC. It yields the protein CASSSQLAGDQGGSYNEQFF.

This chain joins TRBV7-3 and TRBJ2-5; 9 positions agree with TRBD1. V lost 0 bases and J lost 2; bases outside the gene matches: 13. The CDR3 covers 19 residues. From germline, CDR1 is SGHTA and CDR2 FQGTGA. In DNA, the CDR3 is TGTGCCAGCAGCTTAACGTATGACCCGACAGGGGGGGCTCAAGAGACCCAGTACTTC. Its protein product is CASSLTYDPTGGAQETQYF.

The chain joins TRBV7-9 to TRBJ2-1; TRBD2 matches at 11 bases. Trimming cost V 5 bases and J 8 bases; bases outside gene matches: 17. CDR1 and CDR2 (germline): SEHNR, FQNEAQ (reference sequence). The CDR3 extends over 18 amino acids. DNA for the CDR3: TGTGCCAGCAGCGGGCGGACTAGCGGGTTCTCGGGCCTCTATGAGCAGTTCTTC. Protein sequence: CASSGRTSGFSGLYEQFF.

The genes are TRBV7-2 and TRBJ2-7; no definite D call. This CDR3 region has 15 residues. V shed 1 base and J shed 3 bases, with 13 bases lying between them. Germline V CDR1 and CDR2: SGHTA, FQGNSA. CDR3 residues: CASSLETSPVYEQYF. The CDR3 DNA reads TGTGCCAGCAGCTTAGAAACCTCCCCAGTCTACGAGCAGTACTTC.

This clone was picked up a small number of times. CDR3 in amino acids: CSVDPTGANEQFF. The DNA of the CDR3 is TGCAGCGTTGACCCGACAGGGGCCAATGAGCAGTTCTTC. The rearrangement joins TRBV29-1 to TRBJ2-1; 8 nucleotides line up with TRBD1. This CDR3 is built from 13 residues. Germline loops: CDR1 SQVTM, CDR2 ANQGSEA. After removal of 3 bases from V and 6 bases from J, the junction contained 4 bases not matched to a gene.

The rearrangement joins TRBV4-1 to TRBJ2-7; unclear D gene. The ends were cut back, 0 bases at V and 3 bases at J, with 12 bases in the middle. Germline CDR1 reads MGHRA; CDR2 reads YSYEKL. The CDR3 extends over 15 amino acids. CDR3 sequence (DNA): TGCGCCAGCAGCCAAGAATCCAGGAGCAACTACGAGCAGTACTTC. Residues: CASSQESRSNYEQYF.

The chain carries TRBV5-1 and TRBJ1-2, with 7 bases matching TRBD1. Germline V gene lookup returns CDR1 SGHRS and CDR2 YFSETQ. Trimming at V came to 4 bases and at J to 5 bases, leaving 11 bases not matched to a gene. The CDR3 spans 15 residues. CDR3 loop: CASSLQTGASYGYTF. CDR3 in DNA: TGCGCCAGCAGCCTACAAACAGGGGCCTCTTATGGCTACACCTTC.

This clone was recorded a few times. CDR3 sequence reads: CAYIMGLNEQFF. The CDR3 region has the DNA TGTGCCTATATTATGGGTCTCAATGAGCAGTTCTTC. J is TRBJ2-1 and V is TRBV30; D not resolved. This CDR3 has 12 residues. V shed 7 bases and J shed 6 bases, with 13 bases lying between them. Germline V lookup: CDR1 GTSNPN, CDR2 SVGIG (reference sequence).

As for this clone: One junction end does not reproduce the germline sequence, and a read error may be involved. This chain links TRBV7-9 with TRBJ2-2, with a weak D call TRBD2 (5 bases). There are 15 residues in the CDR3. CDR1 is SEHNR and CDR2 is FQNEAQ in the germline V gene (reference sequence). This CDR3 reads CASSLGVGILGELFF. The CDR3 DNA follows: TGTGCCAGCAGTTTAGGTGTCGGGATCCTCGGGGAGCTGTTTTTT. The variable domain in full, completed from reference TRBV7-9 and TRBJ2-2, reads DTGVSQNPRHKITKRGQNVTFRCDPISEHNRLYWYRQTLGQGPEFLTYFQNEAQLEKSRLLSDRFSAERPKGSFSTLEIQRTEQGDSAMYLCASSLGVGILGELFFGEGSRLTVL.

The chain employs TRBV10-2 and TRBJ2-5; no clear D. Matching the DNA end better, TRBJ2-7 makes the J call doubtful. CDR3 length: 15 amino acids. Germline CDR1 reads WSHSY; CDR2 reads SAAADI. The CDR3 region is CASSESWTDAYEQYF. CDR3 DNA: TGCGCCAGCAGTGAGTCGTGGACGGACGCCTACGAGCAGTACTTC.

This chain uses TRBV18 with TRBJ2-3, with D maybe TRBD1 (5 bases). The germline V gene encodes CDR1 KGHSH and CDR2 LQKENI. The CDR3 spans 15 residues. Trimming took off 4 bases at V and 1 base at J, with 12 bases between the two ends. This CDR3 is CASSRRESGTDTQYF. The CDR3 nucleotides read TGTGCCAGCTCACGCAGGGAATCGGGCACAGATACGCAGTATTTT.

The chain links TRBV7-9 to TRBJ2-1, with D possibly matching TRBD2 (6 bases). The germline V gene encodes CDR1 SEHNR and CDR2 FQNEAQ (reference sequence). V was clipped by 0 bases and J by 8 bases, with 14 bases between them. The CDR3 is 15 amino acids. CDR3 nucleotides: TGTGCCAGCAGCTTAGCAGGGGAGGACCGGGATGAGCAGTTCTTC. Protein sequence: CASSLAGEDRDEQFF.

The chain couples TRBV6-5 to TRBJ2-7, with D possibly being TRBD1 (5 bases). The V end lost 0 bases, the J end lost 2 bases, and 8 bases lay between the germline ends. The CDR3 is 14 residues long. Per the germline V gene, CDR1 is MNHEY and CDR2 is SVGAGI. In DNA, the CDR3 is TGTGCCAGCAGTTACTCGCCAGGGACCTACGAGCAGTACTTC. Translated: CASSYSPGTYEQYF.

The V gene is TRBV4-1, the J gene TRBJ2-7, with 11 bases lining up with TRBD2. CDR3 length equals 16 residues. The germline gives CDR1 MGHRA, CDR2 YSYEKL. V was clipped by 0 bases and J by 4 bases; unmatched bases: 5. The CDR3 protein is CASSQDLASGGYEQYF. The CDR3 nucleotides are TGCGCCAGCAGCCAAGATTTGGCTAGCGGGGGGTACGAGCAGTACTTC.

CDR3 in DNA: TGTGCCAGCAGTCTTGGGCAGAGCTCCTACAATGAGCAGTTCTTC. Its protein product is CASSLGQSSYNEQFF. The chain couples TRBV6-1 to TRBJ2-1, with D hard to call. The CDR3 covers 15 residues. Germline CDR1 MNHNS, CDR2 SASEGT. V was clipped by 5 bases and J by 0 bases, with 11 bases between them.

The rearrangement links TRBV6-4 to TRBJ1-4; 8 nucleotides match TRBD1. The V segment lost 3 bases and the J segment 8 bases; nucleotides outside the gene matches: 5. The CDR3 sequence is 14 residues long. The V gene's germline CDR1 is MRHNA and CDR2 SNTAGT. This CDR3 is CASSEDRVQEKLFF. CDR3 coding DNA: TGTGCCAGCAGTGAGGACAGGGTACAAGAAAAACTGTTTTTT.

By sample fraction, this clone is medium-sized. The chain employs TRBV4-2 and TRBJ1-2; TRBD1 is a possible D gene (6 bases). CDR3 length: 15 residues. Germline assignment: CDR1 LGHNA and CDR2 YNFKEQ. The V end lost 0 bases, the J end lost 4 bases, and 12 bases lay between the germline ends. The CDR3 reads CASSQEGRGVYGYTF. CDR3 nucleotides: TGTGCCAGCAGCCAAGAAGGCAGGGGCGTCTATGGCTACACCTTC.

The chain carries TRBV4-3 and TRBJ2-7; 7 nucleotides agree with TRBD1. The CDR3 is made up of 15 amino acids. The V and J ends lost 3 bases and 3 bases, in that order; junction bases with no gene match: 8. CDR1 is LGHNA and CDR2 is YSLEER in the germline V gene. The CDR3 DNA reads as TGCGCCAGCAGCCAGACAGGGTTAAAGGGCTACGAGCAGTACTTC. Amino acid sequence: CASSQTGLKGYEQYF.

This chain connects TRBV7-9 to TRBJ2-7; D uncertain. Germline-derived CDR1 and CDR2 are SEHNR and FQNEAQ (reference sequence). Deletions cut 1 base from V and 6 bases from J, with 13 bases between. This CDR3 is built from 14 residues. The CDR3 protein is CASSLGLGNGEQYF. The CDR3 bases are TGTGCCAGCAGCTTAGGACTCGGAAACGGCGAGCAGTACTTC. The full variable domain, with the rest looked up from reference TRBV7-9 and TRBJ2-7, is DTGVSQNPRHKITKRGQNVTFRCDPISEHNRLYWYRQTLGQGPEFLTYFQNEAQLEKSRLLSDRFSAERPKGSFSTLEIQRTEQGDSAMYLCASSLGLGNGEQYFGPGTRLTVT.

The chain has TRBV9 and TRBJ1-3; no clear D gene. The CDR3 covers 15 residues. The ends were cut back, 0 bases at V and 0 bases at J, with 7 bases in the middle. Per the germline V gene, CDR1 is SGDLS and CDR2 is YYNGEE. The CDR3: CASSVGPNSGNTIYF. The CDR3 nucleotides read TGTGCCAGCAGCGTAGGCCCGAACTCTGGAAACACCATATATTTT.

The chain recombines TRBV6-1 with TRBJ2-7, with D possibly TRBD2 on 6 matching bases. This CDR3 comprises 13 residues. CDR1 is MNHNS, CDR2 SASEGT, per germline. Trimming cost V 4 bases and J 7 bases, with 14 bases left between them. DNA of the CDR3: TGTGCCAGCAGTGGGCGGGGACTTCTAGAGCAGTACTTC. Translation gives CASSGRGLLEQYF.

By frequency in the sample, this clone is medium-sized. This chain links TRBV29-1 with TRBJ2-5; TRBD1 matches 7 bases. Trimming cost V 0 bases and J 5 bases; bases outside gene matches: 6. CDR1 and CDR2 (germline): SQVTM, ANQGSEA. The length of the CDR3 is 14 residues. CDR3 residues: CSVEDGSGGETQYF. In nucleotides, the CDR3 is TGCAGCGTTGAAGATGGTTCAGGGGGTGAGACCCAGTACTTC. The entire variable domain, with the rest obtained from reference TRBV29-1 and TRBJ2-5, is as follows: SAVISQKPSRDICQRGTSLTIQCQVDSQVTMMFWYRQQPGQSLTLIATANQGSEATYESGFVIDKFPISRPNLTFSTLTVSNMSPEDSSIYLCSVEDGSGGETQYFGPGTRLLVL.

The genes are TRBV27 and TRBJ2-7, with a possible D match to TRBD2 (6 bases). The V end was cut by 6 bases, the J end by 0 bases, with 12 bases between. Germline V CDR1 and CDR2: MNHEY, SMNVEV (reference sequence). This CDR3 region has 14 residues. The CDR3: CASRKAGSSYEQYF. The CDR3 bases are TGTGCCAGCAGAAAGGCGGGGAGCTCCTACGAGCAGTACTTC.

This clone was counted only a few times. The chain joins TRBV13 to TRBJ2-6; no clear D. The CDR3 is 14 residues long. The germline gives CDR1 PRHDT, CDR2 FYEKMQ (reference sequence). V was trimmed by 7 bases and J by 1 base, leaving 8 bases between them. The CDR3 loop reads CASNVGSGANVLTF. CDR3 DNA sequence: TGTGCCAGCAACGTAGGATCTGGGGCCAACGTCCTGACTTTC.

The chain carries TRBV28 and TRBJ2-7, with 7 bases that match TRBD1. The V segment lost 6 bases and the J segment 3 bases; nucleotides outside the gene matches: 5. In germline, CDR1 is MDHEN, CDR2 SYDVKM. The CDR3 spans 13 residues. The CDR3 loop reads CASRAGGYYEQYF. In DNA form, the CDR3 reads TGTGCCAGCAGGGCAGGGGGATACTACGAGCAGTACTTC.

In DNA form, the CDR3 reads TGTGCCAGCAGCCGATCGGGCGGGGGGGACAATGAGCAGTTCTTC. Its translation is CASSRSGGGDNEQFF. The J gene is TRBJ2-1, the V gene TRBV7-2; 9 bases align to TRBD2. V shed 5 bases and J 5 bases; nucleotides not matched to a gene: 7. The germline gives CDR1 SGHTA, CDR2 FQGNSA. The CDR3 totals 15 residues.

This chain joins TRBV9 and TRBJ2-3; TRBD2 aligns across 13 bases. From germline, CDR1 is SGDLS and CDR2 YYNGEE. Losses at the gene ends were 0 bases for V and 12 bases for J; bases not matched to a gene: 4. CDR3 length: 14 residues. CDR3 coding DNA: TGTGCCAGCAGCGTAGGACTAGCGGGGGGCCGCCAGTATTTT. Translation: CASSVGLAGGRQYF.

The genes are TRBV9 and TRBJ1-5; D gene uncertain. V lost 3 bases to trimming and J lost 6 bases, with 10 bases between them. Germline values: CDR1 SGDLS, CDR2 YYNGEE. CDR3 length: 13 residues. CDR3 DNA: TGTGCCAGCAGCGCCTTGGACGGTCAGCCCCAGCATTTT. Its protein product is CASSALDGQPQHF.

The chain is built from TRBV9 and TRBJ2-3, with a possible D match to TRBD2 (7 bases). With 5 bases removed from V and 3 bases from J, the gap between germline ends came to 13 bases. Germline values: CDR1 SGDLS, CDR2 YYNGEE. The CDR3 runs to 14 residues. This CDR3 is CASSLGRGTDTQYF. The CDR3 nucleotides read TGTGCCAGCAGTCTAGGGAGGGGGACAGATACGCAGTATTTT. Combining the CDR3 with reference TRBV9 and TRBJ2-3 gives the whole variable domain DSGVTQTPKHLITATGQRVTLRCSPRSGDLSVYWYQQSLDQGLQFLIQYYNGEERAKGNILERFSAQQFPDLHSELNLSSLELGDSALYFCASSLGRGTDTQYFGPGTRLTVL.